The rows below give T cell receptor beta chains drawn from one sample of a study of CD8 T cells in Susac syndrome. A single record per CDR3 protein comes from TCRdb applying MiXCR to the immunoSEQ multiplex PCR reads. The data contain some 220,000 distinct CDR3 sequences, nearly 97% of them singletons. Sequencing was carried out using CD4+ T cells from PBMCs. All receptors derive from a human donor with multiple sclerosis. Both conserved end residues are part of each CDR3. The D gene is left open where the match is weak. Clone size is not always given. Where it is, it says once, few, many or a class for expanded clones.

d_call j_call v_call clone_size cdr3_nt cdr3_aa
- TRBJ1-2 TRBV30 - TGTGCCTGGAGCTCCGGTGGCTATGGCTACACCTTC CAWSSGGYGYTF
- TRBJ1-1 TRBV5-1 once TGCGCCAGCAGCCCGCAGGGAGAGAACACTGAAGCTTTCTTT CASSPQGENTEAFF
- TRBJ2-1 TRBV5-1 - TGCGCCAGCAGCTTGGAGGGACAAAGCTCCTACAATGAGCAGTTCTTC CASSLEGQSSYNEQFF
TRBD2 TRBJ2-7 TRBV30 - TGTGCCTGGAGGCCCCCCGGGGGGACCGAGCAGTACTTC CAWRPPGGTEQYF
- TRBJ1-1 TRBV30 - TGTGCCTGGAGTGTACGTTGGACTGAAGCTTTCTTT CAWSVRWTEAFF
- TRBJ1-5 TRBV15 - TGTGCCACCAGCAGAGATTTGGGTATCGACCAGCCCCAGCATTTT CATSRDLGIDQPQHF
- TRBJ1-1 TRBV15 - TGTGCCCCCGAGGGCCAGGGAAAGAACACTGAAGCTTTCTTT CAPEGQGKNTEAFF
- TRBJ2-4 TRBV28 - TGTGCCAGCAGTCAGGACATCCTTCAAAACATTCAGTACTTC CASSQDILQNIQYF
TRBD2 TRBJ2-5 TRBV5-4 - TGTGCCAGCAGCTTGGTCCAGCGGGGGGGCGGTGAGACCCAGTACTTC CASSLVQRGGGETQYF
- TRBJ1-5 TRBV20-1 - TGCAGTGCTAGGAGGCTAGGGGGGGATCAGCCCCAGCATTTT CSARRLGGDQPQHF
TRBD2 TRBJ2-3 TRBV20-1 - TGCAGTGCTAGAGTAGCGGGATTGGCGGATACGCAGTATTTT CSARVAGLADTQYF
- TRBJ2-7 TRBV15 once TGTGCCACCAGCGCGCTAGACCCCTACGAGCAGTACTTC CATSALDPYEQYF
TRBD2 TRBJ2-7 TRBV5-1 - TGCGCCAGCAGCCCCCGGGGAGCGGGAGACTCCTACGAGCAGTACTTC CASSPRGAGDSYEQYF
- TRBJ1-1 TRBV12-3/TRBV12-4 - TGTGCCAGCAGTCAGGACAGCGCGACTGAAGCTTTCTTT CASSQDSATEAFF
- TRBJ2-5 TRBV6-1 - TGTGCCAGCAGGAGCGGAACTGGGACAGAGACCCAGTACTTC CASRSGTGTETQYF
- TRBJ2-5 TRBV20-1 - TGCAGTGCTAGAGACACGGGACCCTGGATCCAAGAGACCCAGTACTTC CSARDTGPWIQETQYF
TRBD2 TRBJ2-2 TRBV27 - TGTGCCAGCAGTTTAGCTAGCGGGAGTGGTATCGGGGAGCTGTTTTTT CASSLASGSGIGELFF
TRBD1 TRBJ2-3 TRBV3-1 - TGTGCCAGCGGTCCGGGACAGGCTATCATTGGACATCCAGATACGCAGTATTTT CASGPGQAIIGHPDTQYF
- TRBJ1-4 TRBV29-1 - TGCAGCGGAGGACAGTCGGCCGAAAAACTGTTTTTT CSGGQSAEKLFF
TRBD2 TRBJ2-3 TRBV4-1 - TGCGCCAGCAGCCACCGTGGGACTAGCGGGAATGCCGTAGATACGCAGTATTTT CASSHRGTSGNAVDTQYF
TRBD2 TRBJ2-1 TRBV30 - TGTGCCTGGAGGGGACTAGCAAACTACAATGAGCAGTTCTTC CAWRGLANYNEQFF
TRBD2 TRBJ2-1 TRBV24-1 - TGTGCCACCAGTACTAGCGGTGACTACAATGAGCAGTTCTTC CATSTSGDYNEQFF
- TRBJ2-2 TRBV4-2 - TGTGCCAGCAGCCCTCGCGGAGTTACCGGGGAGCTGTTTTTT CASSPRGVTGELFF
- TRBJ1-4 TRBV27 - TGTGCCAGCAGTTTCAGGACTGGTGAAAAACTGTTTTTT CASSFRTGEKLFF
TRBD1 TRBJ1-2 TRBV9 - TGTGCCAGCAGCAAGGGACAGAACTATGGCTACACCTTC CASSKGQNYGYTF
- TRBJ2-1 TRBV18 - TGTGCCAGCTCACCAAATGTTGGGGTCGGGTACAATGAGCAGTTCTTC CASSPNVGVGYNEQFF
- TRBJ1-2 TRBV29-1 - TGCAGCGCTATACCCGACTCGGGGGGCTACACCTTC CSAIPDSGGYTF
- TRBJ2-7 TRBV15 - TGTGCCACCAGCAGAGCCGGGACATTGGCCTACGAGCAGTACTTC CATSRAGTLAYEQYF
TRBD2 TRBJ2-4 TRBV29-1 - TGCAGCGTGGCCACTAGCGGGGGATCCAAAAACATTCAGTACTTC CSVATSGGSKNIQYF
- TRBJ2-3 TRBV20-1 - TGCAGTGCTAGAGGGGCTAGCGTGACAGATACGCAGTATTTT CSARGASVTDTQYF
TRBD2 TRBJ2-3 TRBV5-4 - TGTGCCAGCAGCCGGACTAGCGGGAGGAGAGTAAGAAGCACAGATACGCAGTATTTT CASSRTSGRRVRSTDTQYF
TRBD1 TRBJ1-1 TRBV5-1 - TGCGCCAGCAGTGCTACAGGGGCCACTGAAGCTTTCTTT CASSATGATEAFF
- TRBJ1-2 TRBV25-1 - TGTGCCAGCAGGGGACTATATGGCTACACCTTC CASRGLYGYTF
- TRBJ1-1 TRBV2 - TGTGCCAGCAGCGCGGGATCGCTTGTGGCTTTCTTT CASSAGSLVAFF
- TRBJ2-3 TRBV3-1 - TGTGCCAGCAGCCGACACGGGACTCAAGGCACAGATACGCAGTATTTT CASSRHGTQGTDTQYF
- TRBJ2-6 TRBV6-5 - TGTGCCAGCAGTTACGGAACATCTGGGGCCAACGTCCTGACTTTC CASSYGTSGANVLTF
- TRBJ1-2 TRBV27 - TGTGCCAGCAGTGTCAGCGTGGGATGGGACTATGGCTACACCTTC CASSVSVGWDYGYTF
- TRBJ2-7 TRBV4-1 - TGCGCCAGCAGCCAAGATGTGGGGTTGAGCGAGCAGTACTTC CASSQDVGLSEQYF
TRBD1 TRBJ1-2 TRBV7-6 - TGTGCCAGCAGCTACAACAGGGGGGAAGGTGGCTACACCTTC CASSYNRGEGGYTF
- TRBJ2-1 TRBV20-1 - TGCAGTGCCATTACAACCCAATATGAGCAGTTCTTC CSAITTQYEQFF
- TRBJ1-2 TRBV20-1 - TGCAGTGCAACAGGGTTTGACTATGGCTACACCTTC CSATGFDYGYTF
- TRBJ1-4 TRBV15 - TGTGCCACCAGCAGTCTGCTGGGACGGAATGAAAAACTGTTTTTT CATSSLLGRNEKLFF
- TRBJ2-3 TRBV27 - TGTGCCAGCAGTTCTACCGGCCCTTTACGCCCAGATACGCAGTATTTT CASSSTGPLRPDTQYF
- TRBJ1-4 TRBV30 - TGTGCCTGGAGTAAAGGGCGGGATGAAAAACTGTTTTTT CAWSKGRDEKLFF
TRBD2 TRBJ2-3 TRBV2 - TGTGCCACCCGGACTAGCGGGAGTCGTACAGATACGCAGTATTTT CATRTSGSRTDTQYF
- TRBJ2-5 TRBV20-1 - TGCAGTGCTACCATGCCCGGCCGAGGCAAAGAGACCCAGTACTTC CSATMPGRGKETQYF
- TRBJ2-3 TRBV29-1 - TGCAGCGTGGGAAGACAAGGGCAGGCGCAGTATTTT CSVGRQGQAQYF
- TRBJ2-5 TRBV3-1 - TGTGCCAGCAGCCAACGCAAGAGTTGGAGGGTGGAGACCCAGTACTTC CASSQRKSWRVETQYF
TRBD2 TRBJ2-1 TRBV11-2 - TGTGCCAGCAGCCCGACTAGCGGGAGCAATGAGCAGTTCTTC CASSPTSGSNEQFF
- TRBJ2-7 TRBV7-9 - TGTGCCAGCAGCCGGACTCTACTCTACGAGCAGTACTTC CASSRTLLYEQYF
- TRBJ2-4 TRBV28 - TGTGCCAGCAGTTTATTCGCCAAAAACATTCAGTACTTC CASSLFAKNIQYF
- TRBJ1-5 TRBV28 - TGTGCCAGCAGTCCCGGGAGTAGCAATCAGCCCCAGCATTTT CASSPGSSNQPQHF
- TRBJ2-2 TRBV5-1 - TGCGCCAGCAGGGAAAGCCAGGGCCGCGCGGAGCTGTTTTTT CASRESQGRAELFF
- TRBJ2-2 TRBV6-4 - TGTGCCAGCAGTTCCGCGGGGACAAAGAACACCGGGGAGCTGTTTTTT CASSSAGTKNTGELFF
- TRBJ1-1 TRBV3-1 - TGTGCCAGCAGCCAAGACAGAAACCTAAGGGACACTGAAGCTTTCTTT CASSQDRNLRDTEAFF
TRBD2 TRBJ2-1 TRBV20-1 once TGCAGTGCTAGGAAAGCGGGAGTCCAGGGTGAGCAGTTCTTC CSARKAGVQGEQFF
- TRBJ2-6 TRBV7-9 few TGTGCCAGCAGCACCTCTGGGGCCAACGTCCTGACTTTC CASSTSGANVLTF